These 6 T cell receptor beta chains were sequenced from one sample in a study of monozygotic twins with inflammatory bowel disease (dated by TCRdb to about 2019). To prepare the library, 5' RACE was applied. The sequencing machine was an Illumina HiSeq 2500. TCRdb reprocessed the raw reads; every CDR3 protein sequence is a single record, and DNA is not supplied. The table for this sample shows approximately 400,000 distinct CDR3 sequences. The ten largest account for about 2.6% of the sample. The sample comprised blood. All receptors derive from a human donor with ulcerative colitis or Crohn's disease, or a healthy co-twin of an affected twin (not recorded which).

The rearrangement joins TRBV2 to TRBJ2-1. The CDR3 contains 14 residues. From germline, CDR1 is SNHLY and CDR2 FYNNEI. The CDR3 region is CASKQDDSYNEQFF.

The rearrangement joins TRBV20-1 to TRBJ2-7; TCRdb's assignment of TRBD1 cannot be checked, as there is no DNA. Germline CDR1 and CDR2: DFQATT and SNEGSKA (reference sequence). The CDR3 has 11 amino acids. The CDR3 loop reads CSATPEDEQYF.

The rearrangement uses TRBV27 and TRBJ2-7. The germline V gene has CDR1 MNHEY and CDR2 SMNVEV (reference sequence). The CDR3 extends over 13 amino acids. The CDR3 sequence: CASSLTTSYEQYF.

CDR3 residues: CASSPLAGGPLSYNEQFF. The J gene is TRBJ2-1, the V gene TRBV11-2; the D call from TCRdb, TRBD2, cannot be confirmed without DNA. From germline, CDR1 is SGHAT and CDR2 FQNNGV. The CDR3 totals 18 residues.

V and J are TRBV20-1 and TRBJ2-2; the TCRdb D gene call, TRBD1, has no DNA to confirm it. Germline lookup yields CDR1 DFQATT and CDR2 SNEGSKA (reference sequence). The CDR3 is 15 amino acids. CDR3 loop: CSAAQQGPNTGELFF.

This chain links TRBV5-1 with TRBJ1-1; absent DNA, TCRdb's TRBD1 call cannot be checked. CDR1 is SGHRS and CDR2 is YFSETQ in the germline V gene. The CDR3 consists of 16 residues. CDR3 in amino acids: CASSLIPWGERTEAFF.